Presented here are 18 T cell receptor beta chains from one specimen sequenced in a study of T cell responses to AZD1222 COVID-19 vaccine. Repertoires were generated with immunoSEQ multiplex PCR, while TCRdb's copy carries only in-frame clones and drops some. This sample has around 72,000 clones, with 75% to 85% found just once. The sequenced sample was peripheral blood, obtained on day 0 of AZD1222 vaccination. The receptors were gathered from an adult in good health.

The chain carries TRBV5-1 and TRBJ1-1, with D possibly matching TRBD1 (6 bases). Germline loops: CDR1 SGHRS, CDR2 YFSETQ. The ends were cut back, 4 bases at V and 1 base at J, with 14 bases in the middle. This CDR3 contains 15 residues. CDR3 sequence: CASSETPGQNTEAFF. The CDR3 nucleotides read TGCGCCAGCAGCGAAACACCGGGACAGAACACTGAAGCTTTCTTT.

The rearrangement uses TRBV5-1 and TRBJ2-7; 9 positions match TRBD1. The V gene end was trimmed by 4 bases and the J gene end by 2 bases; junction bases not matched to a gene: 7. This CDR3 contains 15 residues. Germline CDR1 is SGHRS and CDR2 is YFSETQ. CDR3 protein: CASSGRDRDTYEQYF. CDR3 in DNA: TGCGCCAGCAGCGGACGGGACAGGGATACCTACGAGCAGTACTTC.

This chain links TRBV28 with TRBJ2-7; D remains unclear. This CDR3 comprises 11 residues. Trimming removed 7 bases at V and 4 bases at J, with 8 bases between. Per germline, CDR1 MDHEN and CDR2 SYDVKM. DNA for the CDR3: TGTGCCAGCACCGACCGGTACGAGCAGTACTTC. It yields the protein CASTDRYEQYF.

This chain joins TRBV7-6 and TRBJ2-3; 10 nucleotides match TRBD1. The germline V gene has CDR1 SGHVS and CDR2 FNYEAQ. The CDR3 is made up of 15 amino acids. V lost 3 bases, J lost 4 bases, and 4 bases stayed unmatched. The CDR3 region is CASSFGTGVADTQYF. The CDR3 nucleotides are TGTGCCAGCAGCTTTGGGACAGGGGTGGCAGATACGCAGTATTTT.

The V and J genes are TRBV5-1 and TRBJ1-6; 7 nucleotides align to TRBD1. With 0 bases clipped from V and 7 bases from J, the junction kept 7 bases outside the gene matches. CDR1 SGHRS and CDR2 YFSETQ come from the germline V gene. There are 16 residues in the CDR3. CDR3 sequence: CASSLVPGQLNSPLHF. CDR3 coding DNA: TGCGCCAGCAGCTTGGTGCCGGGACAGCTAAATTCACCCCTCCACTTT.

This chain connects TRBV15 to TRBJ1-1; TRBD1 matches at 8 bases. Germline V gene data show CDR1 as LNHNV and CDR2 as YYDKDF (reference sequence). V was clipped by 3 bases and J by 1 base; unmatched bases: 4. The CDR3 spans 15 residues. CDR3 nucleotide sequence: TGTGCCACCAGCAGGAAGGACAGGGCGAACACTGAAGCTTTCTTT. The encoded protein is CATSRKDRANTEAFF.

The CDR3 DNA follows: TGCGCCAGCAGCTTGGGGCTAGGAGGGGCCAATGAGCAGTTCTTC. Protein sequence: CASSLGLGGANEQFF. The chain is built from TRBV5-1 and TRBJ2-1, with D perhaps TRBD2 (6 bases). Germline CDR1 reads SGHRS; CDR2 reads YFSETQ. The length of the CDR3 is 15 residues. The ends were cut back, 0 bases at V and 6 bases at J, with 13 bases in the middle.

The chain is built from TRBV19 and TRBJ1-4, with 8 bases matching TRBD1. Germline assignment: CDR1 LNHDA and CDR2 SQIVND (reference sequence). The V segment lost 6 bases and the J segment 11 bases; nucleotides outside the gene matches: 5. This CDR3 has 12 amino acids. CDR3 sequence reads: CASRTGQAKLFF. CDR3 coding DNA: TGTGCCAGTAGAACGGGACAGGCTAAACTGTTTTTT.

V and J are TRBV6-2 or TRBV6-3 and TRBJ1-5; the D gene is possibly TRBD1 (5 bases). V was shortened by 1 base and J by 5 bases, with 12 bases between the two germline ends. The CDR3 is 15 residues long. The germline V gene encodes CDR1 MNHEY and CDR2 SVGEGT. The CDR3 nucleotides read TGTGCCAGCAGTTACTACTCGGGGGGGGATCAGCCCCAGCATTTT. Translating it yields CASSYYSGGDQPQHF.

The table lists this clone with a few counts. The DNA of the CDR3 is TGTGCCAGCAGCTTAATAGGAGACAGGGGGCCATACACCTTC. Protein sequence: CASSLIGDRGPYTF. The chain links TRBV7-3 to TRBJ1-2, with TRBD1 matching 10 bases. The CDR3 is 14 amino acids. V lost 1 base, J lost 11 bases, and 7 bases stayed unmatched. CDR1 is SGHTA, CDR2 FQGTGA, per germline.

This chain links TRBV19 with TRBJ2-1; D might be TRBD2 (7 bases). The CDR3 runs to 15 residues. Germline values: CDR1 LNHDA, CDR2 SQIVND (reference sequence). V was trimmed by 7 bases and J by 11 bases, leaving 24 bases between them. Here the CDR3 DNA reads TGTGCCAGTACCCACTCGGCCTCCGGGGGGCCCCAGCAGTTCTTC. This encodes CASTHSASGGPQQFF. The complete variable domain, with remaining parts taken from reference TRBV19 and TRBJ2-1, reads DGGITQSPKYLFRKEGQNVTLSCEQNLNHDAMYWYRQDPGQGLRLIYYSQIVNDFQKGDIAEGYSVSREKKESFPLTVTSAQKNPTAFYLCASTHSASGGPQQFFGPGTRLTVL.

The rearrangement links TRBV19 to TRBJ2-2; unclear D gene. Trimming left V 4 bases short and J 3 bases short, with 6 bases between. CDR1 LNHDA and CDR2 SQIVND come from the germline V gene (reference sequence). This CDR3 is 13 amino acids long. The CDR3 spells CASSRLDTGELFF. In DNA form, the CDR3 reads TGTGCCAGTAGTAGGTTAGACACCGGGGAGCTGTTTTTT.

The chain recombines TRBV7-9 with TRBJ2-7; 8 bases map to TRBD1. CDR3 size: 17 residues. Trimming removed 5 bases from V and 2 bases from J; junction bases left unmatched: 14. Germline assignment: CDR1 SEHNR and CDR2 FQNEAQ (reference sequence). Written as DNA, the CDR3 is TGTGCCAGCAGCCTGGGGGCTCCCGGGACAGGTGCCTACGAGCAGTACTTC. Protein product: CASSLGAPGTGAYEQYF.

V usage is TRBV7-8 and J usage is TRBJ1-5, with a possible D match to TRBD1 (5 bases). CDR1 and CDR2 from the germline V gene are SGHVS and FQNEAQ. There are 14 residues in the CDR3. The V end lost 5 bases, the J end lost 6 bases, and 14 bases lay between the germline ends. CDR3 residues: CASSPQGIGQPQHF. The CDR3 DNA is TGTGCCAGCAGCCCTCAGGGCATCGGTCAGCCCCAGCATTTT.

For the CDR3, the DNA is TGTGCCAGCAGCTTATCCGCTCGAGATACGCAGTATTTT. Its translation: CASSLSARDTQYF. The V and J genes are TRBV11-2 and TRBJ2-3; D gene ambiguous. The CDR3 length is 13 residues. Germline V gives CDR1 SGHAT, CDR2 FQNNGV. Trimming pared 2 bases from V and 5 bases from J, leaving 8 bases between. The entire variable domain, with the rest obtained from reference TRBV11-2 and TRBJ2-3, is as follows: EAGVAQSPRYKIIEKRQSVAFWCNPISGHATLYWYQQILGQGPKLLIQFQNNGVVDDSQLPKDRFSAERLKGVDSTLKIQPAKLEDSAVYLCASSLSARDTQYFGPGTRLTVL.

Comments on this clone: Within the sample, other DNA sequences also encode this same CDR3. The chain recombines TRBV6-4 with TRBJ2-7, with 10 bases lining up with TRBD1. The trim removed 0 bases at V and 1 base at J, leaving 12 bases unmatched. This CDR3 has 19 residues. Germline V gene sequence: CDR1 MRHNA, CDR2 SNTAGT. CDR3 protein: CASSDSRTGGHPRSYEQYF. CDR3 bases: TGTGCCAGCAGTGACTCAAGGACAGGGGGTCACCCGCGGTCCTACGAGCAGTACTTC.

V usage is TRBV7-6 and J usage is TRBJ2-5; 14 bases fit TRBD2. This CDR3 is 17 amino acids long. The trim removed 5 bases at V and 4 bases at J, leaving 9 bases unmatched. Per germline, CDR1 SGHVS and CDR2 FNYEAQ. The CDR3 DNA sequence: TGTGCCAGCAGCCAGACTAGCGGGGGGGCAAGTTTAGAGACCCAGTACTTC. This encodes CASSQTSGGASLETQYF.

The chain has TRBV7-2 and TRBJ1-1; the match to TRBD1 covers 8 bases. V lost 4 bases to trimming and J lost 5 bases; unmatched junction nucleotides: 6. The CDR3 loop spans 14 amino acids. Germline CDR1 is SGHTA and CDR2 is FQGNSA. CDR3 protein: CASSSRDRGTEAFF. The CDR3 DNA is TGTGCCAGCAGCTCGAGAGACAGGGGAACTGAAGCTTTCTTT. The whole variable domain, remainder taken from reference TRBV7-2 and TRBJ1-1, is GAGVSQSPSNKVTEKGKDVELRCDPISGHTALYWYRQSLGQGLEFLIYFQGNSAPDKSGLPSDRFSAERTGGSVSTLTIQRTQQEDSAVYLCASSSRDRGTEAFFGQGTRLTVV.